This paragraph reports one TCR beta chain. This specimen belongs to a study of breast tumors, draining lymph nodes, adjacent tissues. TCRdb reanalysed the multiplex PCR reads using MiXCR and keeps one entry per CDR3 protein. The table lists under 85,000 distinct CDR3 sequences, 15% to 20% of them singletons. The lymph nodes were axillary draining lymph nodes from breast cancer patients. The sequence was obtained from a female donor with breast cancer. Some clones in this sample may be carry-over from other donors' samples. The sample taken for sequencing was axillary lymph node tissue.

As DNA, the CDR3 is TGTGCCCGGGGCGAAAGCGGCGATGAGCAGTTCTTC. Translation gives CARGESGDEQFF. The gene calls are TRBV30 and TRBJ2-1; perhaps D is TRBD1 or TRBD2 (5 bases each). The germline V gene encodes CDR1 GTSNPN and CDR2 SVGIG (reference sequence). The germline V and J ends were trimmed by 8 bases and 8 bases, with 16 bases remaining between them. CDR3 length: 12 amino acids.